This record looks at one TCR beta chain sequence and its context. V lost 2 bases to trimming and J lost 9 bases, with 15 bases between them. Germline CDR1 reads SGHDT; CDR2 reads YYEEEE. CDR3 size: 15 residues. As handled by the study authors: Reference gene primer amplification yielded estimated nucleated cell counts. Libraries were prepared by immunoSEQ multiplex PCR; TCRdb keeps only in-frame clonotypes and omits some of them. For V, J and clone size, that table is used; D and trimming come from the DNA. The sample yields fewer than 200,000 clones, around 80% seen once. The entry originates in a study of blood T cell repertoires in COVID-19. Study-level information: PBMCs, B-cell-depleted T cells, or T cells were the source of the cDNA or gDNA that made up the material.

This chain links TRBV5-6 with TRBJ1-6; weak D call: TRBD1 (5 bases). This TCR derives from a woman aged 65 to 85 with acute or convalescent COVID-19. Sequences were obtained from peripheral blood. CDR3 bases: TGTGCCAGCAGCTTCCACAGGCTAATTAGTTCACCCCTCCACTTT. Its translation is CASSFHRLISSPLHF. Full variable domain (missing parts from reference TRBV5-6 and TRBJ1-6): DAGVTQSPTHLIKTRGQQVTLRCSPKSGHDTVSWYQQALGQGPQFIFQYYEEEERQRGNFPDRFSGHQFPNYSSELNVNALLLGDSALYLCASSFHRLISSPLHFGNGTRLTVT.